Below, 26 T cell receptor beta chains from the same sample are listed, as sequenced in a study of long-term antiretroviral therapy in people with HIV. Samples were assayed with immunoSEQ v3.0 at survey level. Sequenced by immunoSEQ multiplex PCR; TCRdb stores in-frame clones only, minus some. The data contain 25,000 to 30,000 clones, around 84% of them singletons. Here the sequenced sample was unsorted PBMCs, taken 0.4 years after starting antiretroviral therapy. The receptors stem from a young man with HIV.

J is TRBJ1-4 and V is TRBV6-5; D not certain. Germline V CDR1 and CDR2: MNHEY, SVGAGI. CDR3 length equals 14 residues. Trimming removed 2 bases at V and 3 bases at J, with 7 bases between. The CDR3 DNA sequence: TGTGCCAGCAGTTACCTCAACTCTAATGAAAAACTGTTTTTT. As protein: CASSYLNSNEKLFF.

V is TRBV19 and J is TRBJ2-1; D is unclear. Trimming stripped 1 base from V and 6 bases from J, with 10 bases between. The CDR3 consists of 14 residues. Germline V gives CDR1 LNHDA, CDR2 SQIVND (reference sequence). CDR3 sequence (DNA): TGTGCCAGTAGTATAGGGCATTGGGGCAATGAGCAGTTCTTC. It specifies CASSIGHWGNEQFF. Filled out from reference TRBV19 and TRBJ2-1, the complete variable domain reads DGGITQSPKYLFRKEGQNVTLSCEQNLNHDAMYWYRQDPGQGLRLIYYSQIVNDFQKGDIAEGYSVSREKKESFPLTVTSAQKNPTAFYLCASSIGHWGNEQFFGPGTRLTVL.

The rearrangement uses TRBV6-5 and TRBJ1-4, with D unclear. V was pared by 0 bases and J by 7 bases, with 12 bases between. CDR3 length: 15 amino acids. CDR1 MNHEY and CDR2 SVGAGI come from the germline V gene. The CDR3 sequence is CASSYSNSGVEKLFF. The CDR3 nucleotides read TGTGCCAGCAGTTACTCTAATAGTGGTGTTGAAAAACTGTTTTTT.

The genes are TRBV15 and TRBJ1-6; 10 nucleotides match TRBD1. CDR1 and CDR2 (germline): LNHNV, YYDKDF (reference sequence). V lost 1 base, J lost 10 bases, and 7 bases stayed unmatched. The CDR3 has 16 amino acids. CDR3 sequence reads: CATSRGTGGNQSPLHF. DNA for the CDR3: TGTGCCACCAGCAGAGGGACAGGGGGGAACCAATCACCCCTCCACTTT.

This clone was recorded once. The chain links TRBV9 to TRBJ2-1; possible D gene TRBD2, 5 bases. Looked up from germline, CDR1 is SGDLS and CDR2 is YYNGEE. V was cut by 5 bases and J by 0 bases, with 15 bases left in between. CDR3 length: 16 amino acids. CDR3 loop: CASRAGPGSSYNEQFF. The CDR3 DNA reads TGTGCCAGCAGAGCCGGCCCGGGGAGCTCCTACAATGAGCAGTTCTTC.

V usage is TRBV27 and J usage is TRBJ1-1, with D tentatively TRBD1 (5 bases). The CDR3 totals 15 residues. Germline V gives CDR1 MNHEY, CDR2 SMNVEV (reference sequence). The V gene lost 5 bases and the J gene lost 1 base, with 14 bases spanning the gap. The CDR3 protein is CASSTRGGENTEAFF. In DNA, the CDR3 is TGTGCCAGCAGTACGCGGGGGGGAGAGAACACTGAAGCTTTCTTT.

The CDR3 nucleotides read TGTGCCAGCAGCGTAGAGTACGGGGTAACCGGGGAGCTGTTTTTT. This codes for CASSVEYGVTGELFF. V and J are TRBV9 and TRBJ2-2, with TRBD2 as a possible D gene (5 bases). The CDR3 totals 15 residues. Germline values: CDR1 SGDLS, CDR2 YYNGEE. The germline V and J ends were trimmed by 0 bases and 5 bases, with 11 bases remaining between them.

The rearrangement links TRBV6-1 to TRBJ1-2, with 7 positions matching TRBD1. The germline CDR1 and CDR2 sequences are MNHNS and SASEGT. The trim removed 0 bases at V and 4 bases at J, leaving 8 bases unmatched. This CDR3 has 16 amino acids. Written as DNA, the CDR3 is TGTGCCAGCAGTGAAGCGCCTTCGGCAGGGGGCTATGGCTACACCTTC. It yields the protein CASSEAPSAGGYGYTF.

This clone was seen a handful of times. V is TRBV19 and J is TRBJ1-5; tentative D call: TRBD1 (5 bases). V lost 7 bases and J lost 5, with 18 bases in between. Germline CDR1 is LNHDA and CDR2 is SQIVND (reference sequence). There are 15 residues in the CDR3. CDR3 in amino acids: CASMEQGWGDQPQHF. The CDR3 bases are TGTGCCAGTATGGAGCAAGGATGGGGGGATCAGCCCCAGCATTTT.

V and J are TRBV6-6 and TRBJ1-6; tentative D call: TRBD1 (6 bases). The germline gives CDR1 MNHNY, CDR2 SVGAGI (reference sequence). V gave up 4 bases and J gave up 8 bases, with 12 bases separating them. CDR3 length: 14 amino acids. The CDR3 region has the DNA TGTGCCAGCAGTTCGCGGACAGCATATTCACCCCTCCACTTT. Its translation: CASSSRTAYSPLHF.

V and J are TRBV11-1 and TRBJ2-1, with TRBD2 matching over 13 bases. The CDR3 covers 18 residues. Germline loops: CDR1 SGHAT, CDR2 FQDESV (reference sequence). V dropped 2 bases and J dropped 6; count of bases not matched to a gene: 10. The CDR3 here is CASSLKAGTSGEINEQFF. For the CDR3, the DNA is TGTGCCAGCAGCTTAAAAGCCGGGACTAGCGGGGAGATCAATGAGCAGTTCTTC.

The J gene is TRBJ2-7, the V gene TRBV5-1, with D perhaps matching TRBD2 (6 bases). Trimming took off 0 bases at V and 5 bases at J, with 12 bases between the two ends. This CDR3 is built from 14 residues. In germline, CDR1 is SGHRS, CDR2 YFSETQ. CDR3 sequence: CASSLAEGKDEQYF. CDR3 sequence (DNA): TGCGCCAGCAGCTTGGCGGAGGGTAAGGACGAGCAGTACTTC.

The chain is built from TRBV7-3 and TRBJ2-6, with D hard to call. In germline, CDR1 is SGHTA, CDR2 FQGTGA. V was clipped by 3 bases and J by 0 bases, with 6 bases between them. CDR3 length equals 15 residues. CDR3 in DNA: TGTGCCAGCAGCTTCAGGCGCTCTGGGGCCAACGTCCTGACTTTC. Translated: CASSFRRSGANVLTF.

The chain links TRBV28 to TRBJ2-1; either TRBD1 or TRBD2 may fit D (6 bases each). Germline V CDR1 and CDR2: MDHEN, SYDVKM. This CDR3 region has 18 residues. Trimming cost V 3 bases and J 1 base, with 19 bases left between them. The CDR3 sequence: CASSFGPMGGSSYNEQFF. Here the CDR3 DNA reads TGTGCCAGCAGTTTTGGCCCGATGGGGGGCAGTTCCTACAATGAGCAGTTCTTC.

This clone was observed once. The chain employs TRBV7-2 and TRBJ1-1, with D unresolved. CDR1 and CDR2 (germline): SGHTA, FQGNSA. There are 11 residues in the CDR3. Between the trimmed V and J ends, which lost 3 bases and 5 bases, there was a span of 4 bases. CDR3 loop: CASSFGTEAFF. The CDR3 DNA follows: TGTGCCAGCAGCTTTGGTACTGAAGCTTTCTTT.

This chain joins TRBV2 and TRBJ1-2; D uncertain. This CDR3 is 14 amino acids long. CDR1 is SNHLY, CDR2 FYNNEI, per germline. Trimming took 4 bases from V and 5 from J, leaving 14 bases between them. Here the CDR3 DNA reads TGTGCCAGCAGTGGGGGAGGCAGAGAATATGGCTACACCTTC. It translates to CASSGGGREYGYTF.

V is TRBV4-3 and J is TRBJ2-7; TRBD2 is a possible D gene (5 bases). This CDR3 region has 15 residues. The germline V and J ends were trimmed by 1 base and 0 bases, with 10 bases remaining between them. The germline V gene encodes CDR1 LGHNA and CDR2 YSLEER. CDR3 DNA: TGCGCCAGCAGCCAAGCGCCGGGAAACTCCTACGAGCAGTACTTC. It encodes CASSQAPGNSYEQYF.

This clone turned up a few times. The rearrangement uses TRBV7-9 and TRBJ2-2; the match to TRBD2 covers 7 bases. V lost 5 bases, J lost 0 bases, and 9 bases stayed unmatched. Germline CDR1 SEHNR, CDR2 FQNEAQ (reference sequence). CDR3 size: 17 residues. The CDR3 protein is CASSTPGTTPNTGELFF. As DNA, the CDR3 is TGTGCCAGCAGCACGCCAGGGACTACCCCGAACACCGGGGAGCTGTTTTTT.

J is TRBJ2-7 and V is TRBV5-5; a weak D match, TRBD1 (5 bases). Germline loops: CDR1 SGHKS, CDR2 YYEKEE (reference sequence). The CDR3 runs to 14 residues. Trimming took 0 bases from V and 6 from J, leaving 13 bases between them. The CDR3: CASSLGGSVGEQYF. CDR3 nucleotide sequence: TGTGCCAGCAGCTTGGGGGGCTCCGTGGGCGAGCAGTACTTC.

CDR3 residues: CASSMSGRIYEQYF. CDR3 DNA: TGTGCCAGTAGTATGAGCGGGAGGATTTACGAGCAGTACTTC. The chain carries TRBV19 and TRBJ2-7, with 9 positions matching TRBD2. The CDR3 is made up of 14 amino acids. V shed 3 bases, J shed 4 bases, and the junction held 4 bases outside the gene matches. Per germline, CDR1 LNHDA and CDR2 SQIVND (reference sequence).

The chain joins TRBV7-9 to TRBJ2-6; D remains ambiguous. This CDR3 has 16 amino acids. CDR1 and CDR2 (germline): SEHNR, FQNEAQ (reference sequence). Trimming removed 5 bases from V and 0 bases from J, with 11 bases in between. The CDR3 DNA follows: TGTGCCAGCAGCGCCAACACCCGCTCTGGGGCCAACGTCCTGACTTTC. Protein product: CASSANTRSGANVLTF.

The chain combines TRBV6-5 with TRBJ2-1; 11 bases match TRBD2. The J segment lost 5 bases and the V segment lost 8 bases, leaving 5 bases of the junction unmatched. The CDR3 has 14 amino acids. Germline values: CDR1 MNHEY, CDR2 SVGAGI. The CDR3 reads CASSASGRNNEQFF. The CDR3, as DNA: TGTGCCAGCTCGGCTAGCGGGAGGAACAATGAGCAGTTCTTC.

The chain has TRBV29-1 and TRBJ1-5; D may be TRBD1 (5 bases). Germline CDR1 SQVTM, CDR2 ANQGSEA. V was clipped by 4 bases and J by 5 bases, with 18 bases between them. This CDR3 is 15 amino acids long. CDR3 region: CSVGMGTALDQPQHF. The CDR3 DNA sequence: TGCAGCGTTGGGATGGGGACCGCTCTAGATCAGCCCCAGCATTTT.

V and J are TRBV4-1 and TRBJ2-7; D might be TRBD2 (6 bases). Trimming left V 3 bases short and J 4 bases short, with 16 bases between. The CDR3 consists of 15 residues. The germline V gene encodes CDR1 MGHRA and CDR2 YSYEKL. This CDR3 reads CASSHMMDREYEQYF. DNA of the CDR3: TGCGCCAGCAGCCATATGATGGATCGGGAGTACGAGCAGTACTTC.

This rearrangement joins TRBV19 to TRBJ1-2; D gene uncertain. The germline gives CDR1 LNHDA, CDR2 SQIVND (reference sequence). V dropped 6 bases and J dropped 4 bases, with 18 bases sitting between them. This CDR3 region has 15 residues. CDR3 sequence reads: CASRVPGTVIYGYTF. Written as DNA, the CDR3 is TGTGCCAGTAGGGTCCCGGGAACAGTAATCTATGGCTACACCTTC.

The chain recombines TRBV19 with TRBJ1-2; TRBD1 matches at 7 bases. This CDR3 is built from 15 residues. CDR1 is LNHDA, CDR2 SQIVND, per germline (reference sequence). Trimming removed 5 bases from V and 6 bases from J; junction bases left unmatched: 12. Written as DNA, the CDR3 is TGTGCCAGTAGTGATCGGGACAGATTCCTGGATGGCTACACCTTC. It encodes CASSDRDRFLDGYTF.